Included here is one TCR beta chain sequence, with context. The data originate from a study of cytotoxic CD8 clonotypes in ibrutinib-treated CLL. Some clones are missing from TCRdb's copy, which holds only in-frame ones; the method was immunoSEQ multiplex PCR. The data show about 200,000 clones, approximately 79% seen once. Libraries of TCR beta were made from 1.5 to 2.5 micrograms of genomic DNA that came from cryopreserved PBMCs. The clonotype comes from a human donor with chronic lymphocytic leukemia. The sample here was PBMCs, taken after 12 months of ibrutinib treatment.

CDR3 loop: CASKKFLQGDTEAFF. CDR3 nucleotides: TGTGCCAGCAAAAAGTTCCTACAGGGGGACACTGAAGCTTTCTTT. This chain uses TRBV27 with TRBJ1-1; 8 nucleotides agree with TRBD1. This CDR3 has 15 residues. The germline V gene has CDR1 MNHEY and CDR2 SMNVEV (reference sequence). Trimming cost V 7 bases and J 3 bases; bases outside gene matches: 10.